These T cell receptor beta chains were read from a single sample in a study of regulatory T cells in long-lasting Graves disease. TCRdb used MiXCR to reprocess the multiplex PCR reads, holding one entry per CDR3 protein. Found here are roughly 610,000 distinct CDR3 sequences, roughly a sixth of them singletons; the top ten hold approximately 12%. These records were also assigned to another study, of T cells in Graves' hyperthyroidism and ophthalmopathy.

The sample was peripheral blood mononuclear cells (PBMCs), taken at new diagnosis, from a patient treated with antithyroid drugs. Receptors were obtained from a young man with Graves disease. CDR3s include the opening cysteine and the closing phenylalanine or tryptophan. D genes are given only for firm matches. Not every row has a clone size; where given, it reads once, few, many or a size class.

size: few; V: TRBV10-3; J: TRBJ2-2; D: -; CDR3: CAISDGRGGTGELFF; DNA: TGTGCCATCAGTGATGGCAGGGGTGGCACCGGGGAGCTGTTTTTT
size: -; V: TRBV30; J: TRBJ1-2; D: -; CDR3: CAWSVEGTLTYGYTF; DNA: TGTGCCTGGAGTGTTGAGGGAACACTAACCTATGGCTACACCTTC
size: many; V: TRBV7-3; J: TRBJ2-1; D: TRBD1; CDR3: CASSLTGTGGSNEQFF; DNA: TGTGCCAGCAGCTTAACAGGGACAGGGGGCTCGAATGAGCAGTTCTTC
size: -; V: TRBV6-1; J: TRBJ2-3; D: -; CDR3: CASSGTAATDTQYF; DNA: TGTGCCAGCAGTGGGACAGCAGCCACAGATACGCAGTATTTT
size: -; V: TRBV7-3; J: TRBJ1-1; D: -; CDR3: CVSSSRKETGAFF; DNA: TGTGTCAGCAGCTCAAGAAAAGAAACTGGAGCTTTCTTT
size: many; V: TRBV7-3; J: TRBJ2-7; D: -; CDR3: CASTLSPGYEQYF; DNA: TGTGCCAGCACCCTCTCCCCGGGCTACGAGCAGTACTTC
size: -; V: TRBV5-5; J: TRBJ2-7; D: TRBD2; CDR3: CASSLATSGRHEQYF; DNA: TGCGCCAGCAGCTTGGCCACTAGCGGGAGACACGAGCAGTACTTC
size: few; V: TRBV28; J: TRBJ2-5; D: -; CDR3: CASSLGERWETQYF; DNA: TGTGCCAGCAGTTTAGGGGAACGATGGGAGACCCAGTACTTC
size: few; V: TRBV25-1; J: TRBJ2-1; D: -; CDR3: CASSTQASNEQFF; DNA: TGTGCCAGCAGCACCCAGGCAAGCAATGAGCAGTTCTTC
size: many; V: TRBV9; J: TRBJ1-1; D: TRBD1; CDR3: CASSAQGRGRAAFF; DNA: TGTGCCAGCAGCGCCCAAGGCAGGGGGCGGGCAGCTTTCTTT
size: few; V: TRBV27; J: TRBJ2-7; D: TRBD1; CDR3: CASSLTGAQQYF; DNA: TGTGCCAGCAGTTTGACAGGGGCCCAGCAGTACTTC
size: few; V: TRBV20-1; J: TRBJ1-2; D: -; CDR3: CSAGGGRDYGYTF; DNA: TGCAGTGCCGGAGGGGGGAGGGACTATGGCTACACCTTC
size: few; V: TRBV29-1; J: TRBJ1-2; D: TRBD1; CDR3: CSVPGTGGNYGYTF; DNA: TGCAGCGTCCCCGGGACAGGGGGGAACTATGGCTACACCTTC
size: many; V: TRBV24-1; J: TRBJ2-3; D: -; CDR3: CATSDPLVGAGDTQYF; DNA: TGTGCCACCAGTGACCCCCTCGTGGGGGCGGGAGATACGCAGTATTTT
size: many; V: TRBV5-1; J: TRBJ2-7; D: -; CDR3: CASSFPPLDLSYEQYF; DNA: TGCGCCAGCAGCTTTCCGCCGCTTGACCTTTCCTACGAGCAGTACTTC
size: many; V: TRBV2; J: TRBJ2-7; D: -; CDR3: CASNRDRVTYEQYF; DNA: TGTGCCAGCAACCGGGACCGAGTCACCTACGAGCAGTACTTC
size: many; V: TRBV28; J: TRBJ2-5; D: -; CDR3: CASIRPFRTQYF; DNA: TGTGCCAGCATCCGTCCATTCCGGACCCAGTACTTC
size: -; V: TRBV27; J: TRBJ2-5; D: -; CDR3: CASKGTPQETQYF; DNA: TGTGCCAGCAAAGGGACCCCCCAAGAGACCCAGTACTTC
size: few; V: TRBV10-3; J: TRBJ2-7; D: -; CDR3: CAIQGGGTEPYEQYF; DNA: TGTGCCATCCAGGGGGGCGGGACGGAGCCCTACGAGCAGTACTTC
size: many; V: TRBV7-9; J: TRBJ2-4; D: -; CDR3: CASAKGQNEAKNIQYF; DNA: TGTGCCAGCGCAAAGGGGCAGAATGAGGCCAAAAACATTCAGTACTTC
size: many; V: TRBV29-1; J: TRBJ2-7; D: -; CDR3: CSVAGPSSYEQYF; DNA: TGCAGCGTTGCCGGGCCGAGCTCCTACGAGCAGTACTTC
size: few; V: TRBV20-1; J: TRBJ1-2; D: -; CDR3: CSAEGGYNYGYTF; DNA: TGCAGTGCCGAAGGGGGTTATAACTATGGCTACACCTTC
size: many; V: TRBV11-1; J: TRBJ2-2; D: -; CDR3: CASSWDNTGELFF; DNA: TGTGCCAGCAGCTGGGACAACACCGGGGAGCTGTTTTTT
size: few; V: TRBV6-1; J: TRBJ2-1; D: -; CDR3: CASGQAGQRYNEQFF; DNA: TGTGCCAGCGGGCAAGCGGGACAGCGATACAATGAGCAGTTCTTC
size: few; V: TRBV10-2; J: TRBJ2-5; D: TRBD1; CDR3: CASRSTGGGGETQYF; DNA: TGCGCCAGCAGGTCGACAGGGGGCGGTGGGGAGACCCAGTACTTC
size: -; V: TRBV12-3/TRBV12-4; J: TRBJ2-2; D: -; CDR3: CASSHRVFLELFF; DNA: TGTGCCAGCAGTCACAGGGTTTTTTTGGAGCTGTTTTTT
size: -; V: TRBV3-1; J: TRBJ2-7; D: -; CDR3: CASSQVQAAYEQYF; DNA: TGTGCCAGCAGCCAAGTCCAGGCAGCCTACGAGCAGTACTTC
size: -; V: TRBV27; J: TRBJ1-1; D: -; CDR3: CASSSAGGEAFF; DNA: TGTGCCAGCAGTTCCGCAGGAGGTGAAGCTTTCTTT